The 5 T cell receptor beta chains below come from one sample, sequenced in a study of blood T cell repertoires in COVID-19. Only in-frame clones appear in the TCRdb table, and some are missing; sequencing was by immunoSEQ multiplex PCR. The sample has 250,000 to 350,000 clones; roughly 84% are singletons. Sample: peripheral blood. Receptors originate from a human donor with COVID-19, enrolled during active disease. The donor label of this sample is uncertain.

The J gene is TRBJ2-2, the V gene TRBV27; tentatively, D is TRBD1 (5 bases). CDR3 length: 17 amino acids. Trimming cost V 5 bases and J 0 bases, with 16 bases left between them. Germline lookup yields CDR1 MNHEY and CDR2 SMNVEV (reference sequence). CDR3 in amino acids: CASSLRVGHANTGELFF. The CDR3 DNA is TGTGCCAGCAGTCTACGGGTGGGGCATGCGAACACCGGGGAGCTGTTTTTT.

The CDR3 DNA reads TGTGCCAGTAATGGCCTTTACGGGGGTGAGCAGTTCTTC. This gives the protein CASNGLYGGEQFF. J is TRBJ2-1 and V is TRBV19, with D possibly matching TRBD2 (6 bases). The V gene's germline CDR1 is LNHDA and CDR2 SQIVND (reference sequence). The CDR3 totals 13 residues. V gave up 7 bases and J gave up 9 bases, with 16 bases separating them.

This rearrangement joins TRBV7-2 to TRBJ1-5; tentatively, D is TRBD1 (5 bases). V shed 2 bases and J shed 2 bases, with 16 bases lying between them. CDR1 and CDR2 (germline): SGHTA, FQGNSA. This CDR3 spans 17 amino acids. CDR3 sequence: CASSLMGGGEGNQPQHF. CDR3 coding DNA: TGTGCCAGCAGCTTAATGGGTGGAGGGGAAGGCAATCAGCCCCAGCATTTT. The variable domain in full, completed from reference TRBV7-2 and TRBJ1-5, reads GAGVSQSPSNKVTEKGKDVELRCDPISGHTALYWYRQSLGQGLEFLIYFQGNSAPDKSGLPSDRFSAERTGGSVSTLTIQRTQQEDSAVYLCASSLMGGGEGNQPQHFGDGTRLSIL.

The chain combines TRBV5-8 with TRBJ2-3; D is perhaps TRBD2 (6 bases). This CDR3 has 15 amino acids. In germline, CDR1 is SGHTS, CDR2 YDEGEE. The V gene lost 4 bases and the J gene lost 1 base, with 13 bases spanning the gap. Written as DNA, the CDR3 is TGTGCCAGCAGCCCCGGGGGTACCCGCACAGATACGCAGTATTTT. Protein: CASSPGGTRTDTQYF.

The V gene is TRBV7-8, the J gene TRBJ2-1; TRBD1 matches at 9 bases. The ends lost 2 bases at V and 1 base at J; junction bases unmatched: 12. CDR1 and CDR2 (germline): SGHVS, FQNEAQ. The length of the CDR3 is 19 residues. The CDR3 DNA is TGTGCCAGCAGCTTACCCCGGGACAGGGTGGGTCAATCCTACAATGAGCAGTTCTTC. It is translated as CASSLPRDRVGQSYNEQFF. Complete variable domain (other parts from reference TRBV7-8 and TRBJ2-1): GAGVSQSPRYKVAKRGQDVALRCDPISGHVSLFWYQQALGQGPEFLTYFQNEAQLDKSGLPSDRFFAERPEGSVSTLKIQRTQQEDSAVYLCASSLPRDRVGQSYNEQFFGPGTRLTVL.